The 30 T cell receptor beta chains reported below all come from one sample, sequenced in a study of identical twins. MiXCR, run by TCRdb on the 5' RACE reads, gives a single entry per CDR3 protein. This sample yields 450,000 to 650,000 distinct CDR3 sequences, of which about 15% are seen a single time; less than 0.5% belongs to the top ten. Separately, the same data were catalogued under a study of yellow fever vaccine responses in identical twins.

The material sequenced was CD4+ T cells sorted from blood. These receptors all stem from a woman in her late teens or twenties in good health.

This clonotype has a handful of counts. The chain links TRBV7-7 to TRBJ2-2; the match to TRBD1 covers 7 bases. Germline V lookup: CDR1 SSHAT, CDR2 FNYEAQ (reference sequence). Trimming at V came to 5 bases and at J to 3 bases, leaving 3 bases not matched to a gene. This CDR3 comprises 14 residues. This chain's CDR3 is CASSTGQHTGELFF. CDR3 sequence (DNA): TGTGCCAGCAGCACGGGACAGCACACCGGGGAGCTGTTTTTT.

This clonotype was picked up a small number of times. The V call is TRBV18, the J call TRBJ2-7; perhaps TRBD1 as D (6 bases). CDR3 length: 13 residues. Trimming took off 6 bases at V and 1 base at J, with 10 bases between the two ends. Germline V CDR1 and CDR2: KGHSH, LQKENI. The chain's CDR3 is CASSKGHSYEQYV. DNA of the CDR3: TGTGCCAGCTCGAAGGGACATTCCTACGAGCAGTACGTC.

This clonotype was seen repeatedly, ten times or more. J is TRBJ2-3 and V is TRBV13, with TRBD2 as a possible D gene (6 bases). The CDR3 runs 15 residues. Looked up from germline, CDR1 is PRHDT and CDR2 is FYEKMQ (reference sequence). V shed 5 bases and J shed 6 bases, with 18 bases lying between them. The CDR3 region has the DNA TGTGCCAGCAGCCCATGGCCCGGCGGGATCGATACGCAGTATTTT. Translation: CASSPWPGGIDTQYF.

This clonotype showed up many times. The chain combines TRBV5-1 with TRBJ1-1, with 7 bases aligning to TRBD1. The ends lost 4 bases at V and 0 bases at J; junction bases unmatched: 3. The germline V gene encodes CDR1 SGHRS and CDR2 YFSETQ. This CDR3 region has 14 residues. Written as DNA, the CDR3 is TGCGCCAGCAGCAGAACAGGGGTGAACACTGAAGCTTTCTTT. Translating it yields CASSRTGVNTEAFF.

This clonotype has only a few counts. The V call is TRBV12-5, the J call TRBJ2-7; D gene ambiguous. Germline assignment: CDR1 LGHNT and CDR2 FRNRAP. This CDR3 has 17 amino acids. Trimming pared 3 bases from V and 1 base from J, leaving 19 bases between. The CDR3, as DNA: TGTGCTAGTGGTTTCTCGACCGCTCCAGGCAGATCCTACGAGCAGTACTTC. Protein: CASGFSTAPGRSYEQYF.

This clonotype was seen a few times. This sequence joins TRBV20-1 and TRBJ1-6; D perhaps matches TRBD1 (5 bases). Germline-derived CDR1 and CDR2 are DFQATT and SNEGSKA (reference sequence). The V gene lost 5 bases and the J gene lost 7 bases, with 15 bases spanning the gap. This CDR3 spans 14 amino acids. The CDR3 nucleotides read TGCAGTGCTCGGGACCGAAACTTGAATTCACCCCTCCACTTT. This gives the protein CSARDRNLNSPLHF.

The CDR3 DNA sequence: TGTGCCAGCACCTCGGGACAGAACTATGGCTACACCTTC. Protein sequence: CASTSGQNYGYTF. The chain uses TRBV12-3 or TRBV12-4 and TRBJ1-2; 7 positions match TRBD1. Trimming cost V 7 bases and J 2 bases; bases outside gene matches: 4. The length of the CDR3 is 13 residues.

The J gene is TRBJ2-3, the V gene TRBV7-9; 8 nucleotides line up with TRBD1. Trimming cost V 3 bases and J 4 bases; bases outside gene matches: 6. Germline V lookup: CDR1 SEHNR, CDR2 FQNEAQ (reference sequence). The CDR3 totals 15 residues. CDR3 in amino acids: CASSFPVGQADTQYF. Here the CDR3 DNA reads TGTGCCAGCAGCTTCCCGGTGGGACAGGCAGATACGCAGTATTTT.

There are a few counts of this clonotype. The chain employs TRBV5-6 and TRBJ1-1; weak D call: TRBD1 (5 bases). This CDR3 region has 13 residues. Germline V lookup: CDR1 SGHDT, CDR2 YYEEEE. V lost 1 base and J lost 6, with 10 bases in between. The CDR3 spells CASSLRGNAEAFF. The CDR3 DNA follows: TGTGCCAGCAGCTTGAGGGGAAATGCTGAAGCTTTCTTT.

The chain links TRBV29-1 to TRBJ2-5, with no clear D. Germline CDR1 and CDR2: SQVTM and ANQGSEA. The CDR3 covers 11 residues. Trimming pared 3 bases from V and 7 bases from J, leaving 9 bases between. The CDR3 nucleotides are TGCAGCGTTGATGTAACTGGGACCCAGTACTTC. The encoded protein is CSVDVTGTQYF.

The chain joins TRBV12-3 or TRBV12-4 to TRBJ1-1; perhaps TRBD1 as D (5 bases). V gave up 3 bases and J gave up 1 base, with 12 bases separating them. This CDR3 is 15 amino acids long. CDR3 in amino acids: CASSFPTDTNTEAFF. In nucleotides, the CDR3 is TGTGCCAGCAGTTTTCCGACAGACACGAACACTGAAGCTTTCTTT.

This clonotype showed up just a few times. The chain joins TRBV14 to TRBJ2-3; D remains unclear. The CDR3 runs to 12 residues. V shed 6 bases and J shed 7 bases, with 11 bases lying between them. Germline CDR1 and CDR2: SGHDN and FVKESK. For the CDR3, the DNA is TGTGCCAGCAGTCTAACGGCCTATACGCAGTATTTT. This gives the protein CASSLTAYTQYF.

This clonotype was observed a few times. The chain couples TRBV5-1 to TRBJ2-1, with a tentative D call TRBD2 (7 bases). The germline gives CDR1 SGHRS, CDR2 YFSETQ. CDR3 length equals 15 residues. The V end lost 0 bases, the J end lost 4 bases, and 11 bases lay between the germline ends. DNA for the CDR3: TGCGCCAGCAGCTTGGAGGGGGGGCAATACAATGAGCAGTTCTTC. It yields the protein CASSLEGGQYNEQFF.

The sample holds many counts of this clonotype. The CDR3 DNA reads TGCGCCAGCAGTGAGTCAGGGGGCTCTGGGGCCAACGTCCTGACTTTC. Its translation: CASSESGGSGANVLTF. The rearrangement joins TRBV10-2 to TRBJ2-6; a possible D gene is TRBD1 (6 bases). Germline CDR1 reads WSHSY; CDR2 reads SAAADI. V shed 0 bases and J shed 0 bases, with 6 bases lying between them. CDR3 length: 16 residues.

Ten or more counts support this clonotype. The rearrangement uses TRBV5-1 and TRBJ2-1; D could derive from TRBD1 or TRBD2 (6 bases each). The CDR3 runs to 15 residues. Trimming pared 1 base from V and 5 bases from J, leaving 13 bases between. From germline, CDR1 is SGHRS and CDR2 YFSETQ. CDR3 sequence: CASSLHREADNEQFF. CDR3 coding DNA: TGCGCCAGCAGCTTGCACAGGGAGGCGGACAATGAGCAGTTCTTC.

The rearrangement uses TRBV5-5 and TRBJ2-7, with 11 bases aligning to TRBD2. V was pared by 1 base and J by 0 bases, with 3 bases of the junction left unmatched. The germline V gene has CDR1 SGHKS and CDR2 YYEKEE (reference sequence). The CDR3 consists of 16 residues. This CDR3 is CASSLTSGGSSYEQYF. CDR3 bases: TGTGCCAGCAGCTTGACTAGCGGGGGTAGCTCCTACGAGCAGTACTTC. Full variable domain (remainder filled in from reference TRBV5-5 and TRBJ2-7): DAGVTQSPTHLIKTRGQQVTLRCSPISGHKSVSWYQQVLGQGPQFIFQYYEKEERGRGNFPDRFSARQFPNYSSELNVNALLLGDSALYLCASSLTSGGSSYEQYFGPGTRLTVT.

This clonotype was seen more than once but under ten times. The chain couples TRBV6-1 to TRBJ2-7; maybe TRBD2 (6 bases). The CDR3 runs to 13 residues. The ends were cut back, 7 bases at V and 9 bases at J, with 19 bases in the middle. Germline V gene sequence: CDR1 MNHNS, CDR2 SASEGT. The CDR3: CASTLGRQGVQYV. The CDR3 DNA is TGTGCCAGCACCCTTGGGAGGCAGGGAGTGCAGTACGTC.

The rearrangement joins TRBV5-6 to TRBJ2-7; TRBD2 matches 10 bases. There are 15 residues in the CDR3. V was clipped by 3 bases and J by 7 bases; unmatched bases: 10. Germline V gene sequence: CDR1 SGHDT, CDR2 YYEEEE. The CDR3 sequence: CASSSPSSGSLEQYF. The CDR3 DNA follows: TGTGCCAGCAGCTCGCCCTCTAGCGGGAGCTTGGAGCAGTACTTC.

This clonotype was observed a few times. The gene calls are TRBV20-1 and TRBJ1-6, with D hard to call. The CDR3 loop spans 16 amino acids. The germline CDR1 and CDR2 sequences are DFQATT and SNEGSKA (reference sequence). Deletions cut 1 base from V and 5 bases from J, with 15 bases between. CDR3 in amino acids: CSARVGGGPNNSPLHF. CDR3 coding DNA: TGCAGTGCTAGAGTAGGTGGAGGTCCGAATAATTCACCCCTCCACTTT.

The V gene is TRBV2, the J gene TRBJ2-5; tentatively, D is TRBD1 or TRBD2 (5 bases each). V was cut by 8 bases and J by 7 bases, with 14 bases left in between. Per the germline V gene, CDR1 is SNHLY and CDR2 is FYNNEI. The CDR3 extends over 12 amino acids. Here the CDR3 DNA reads TGTGCCAGCGGGGGTACCGATGGGACCCAGTACTTC. Its translation is CASGGTDGTQYF.

The chain carries TRBV18 and TRBJ2-5, with D possibly TRBD1 on 5 matching bases. The CDR3 loop spans 14 amino acids. Germline CDR1 is KGHSH and CDR2 is LQKENI. Trimming took off 3 bases at V and 5 bases at J, with 13 bases between the two ends. CDR3 amino acids: CASSPVGAGETQYF. Here the CDR3 DNA reads TGTGCCAGCTCACCGGTAGGGGCCGGCGAGACCCAGTACTTC.

The V gene is TRBV28, the J gene TRBJ2-1, with 8 bases fitting TRBD2. The germline CDR1 and CDR2 sequences are MDHEN and SYDVKM. The V and J ends lost 3 bases and 2 bases, in that order; junction bases with no gene match: 6. The CDR3 is 16 residues long. The DNA of the CDR3 is TGTGCCAGCAGTTTCACCGGGAGGGGTACCTACAATGAGCAGTTCTTC. It is translated as CASSFTGRGTYNEQFF.

The V call is TRBV7-3, the J call TRBJ2-3; D call uncertain. The length of the CDR3 is 13 residues. Germline V gene data show CDR1 as SGHTA and CDR2 as FQGTGA. V was shortened by 1 base and J by 2 bases, with 4 bases between the two germline ends. Here the CDR3 DNA reads TGTGCCAGCAGCTTAAGAATCACAGATACGCAGTATTTT. Protein sequence: CASSLRITDTQYF.

This clonotype appeared a few times. Its ends do not fully match the called genes, so a read error is possible. V is TRBV28 and J is TRBJ1-1; D may be TRBD1 (6 bases). CDR1 is MDHEN and CDR2 is SYDVKM in the germline V gene. There are 12 residues in the CDR3. CDR3 sequence: CASVGTTLSEEF. The CDR3, as DNA: TGTGCCAGCGTCGGGACAACCCTCTCCGAGGAGTTT.

There are a few counts of this clonotype. V usage is TRBV12-3 or TRBV12-4 and J usage is TRBJ2-3, with 12 bases lining up with TRBD2. Trimming removed 3 bases from V and 6 bases from J; junction bases left unmatched: 10. This CDR3 contains 17 residues. The CDR3 nucleotides are TGTGCCAGCAGTTTGGGTCTAGCGGGGGGGCTATCGGATACGCAGTATTTT. Protein: CASSLGLAGGLSDTQYF.

The chain is built from TRBV5-1 and TRBJ2-5, with D maybe TRBD2 (6 bases). CDR1 SGHRS and CDR2 YFSETQ come from the germline V gene. CDR3 length: 14 amino acids. Trimming took off 4 bases at V and 4 bases at J, with 14 bases between the two ends. The CDR3 DNA is TGCGCCAGCAGCACGGACGGGAGCAGAGAGACCCAGTACTTC. Its translation is CASSTDGSRETQYF.

The V gene is TRBV20-1, the J gene TRBJ2-2; no clear D gene. This CDR3 has 16 amino acids. CDR1 is DFQATT, CDR2 SNEGSKA, per germline (reference sequence). Between the trimmed V and J ends, which lost 3 bases and 0 bases, there was a span of 14 bases. CDR3 residues: CSASARWIANTGELFF. CDR3 bases: TGCAGTGCTAGCGCGCGATGGATTGCGAACACCGGGGAGCTGTTTTTT.

In this sample, this clonotype turned up a few times. The genes are TRBV3-1 and TRBJ1-5; 7 bases fit TRBD1. Trimming took 1 base from V and 6 from J; bases not matched to a gene: 6. This CDR3 spans 15 amino acids. CDR1 is LGHDT, CDR2 YNNKEL, per germline (reference sequence). The CDR3, as DNA: TGTGCCAGCAGCCAAGGTAGAGGGGGCAGTCAGCCCCAGCATTTT. This encodes CASSQGRGGSQPQHF. Looking up the rest from reference TRBV3-1 and TRBJ1-5 gives the full variable domain: DTAVSQTPKYLVTQMGNDKSIKCEQNLGHDTMYWYKQDSKKFLKIMFSYNNKELIINETVPNRFSPKSPDKAHLNLHINSLELGDSAVYFCASSQGRGGSQPQHFGDGTRLSIL.

The rearrangement uses TRBV20-1 and TRBJ2-5; D unclear. Germline loops: CDR1 DFQATT, CDR2 SNEGSKA (reference sequence). V lost 1 base, J lost 2 bases, and 5 bases lay in between. This CDR3 has 12 residues. Here the CDR3 DNA reads TGCAGTGCTAGAGTACCGCAAGAGACCCAGTACTTC. It is translated as CSARVPQETQYF.

Ten or more counts support this clonotype. V gene TRBV3-1 combines with J gene TRBJ2-3; D call uncertain. The ends were cut back, 1 base at V and 1 base at J, with 9 bases in the middle. Germline CDR1 and CDR2: LGHDT and YNNKEL (reference sequence). CDR3 length: 15 amino acids. DNA for the CDR3: TGTGCCAGCAGCCAAGGATTTGGGGGCACAGATACGCAGTATTTT. Amino acid sequence: CASSQGFGGTDTQYF.